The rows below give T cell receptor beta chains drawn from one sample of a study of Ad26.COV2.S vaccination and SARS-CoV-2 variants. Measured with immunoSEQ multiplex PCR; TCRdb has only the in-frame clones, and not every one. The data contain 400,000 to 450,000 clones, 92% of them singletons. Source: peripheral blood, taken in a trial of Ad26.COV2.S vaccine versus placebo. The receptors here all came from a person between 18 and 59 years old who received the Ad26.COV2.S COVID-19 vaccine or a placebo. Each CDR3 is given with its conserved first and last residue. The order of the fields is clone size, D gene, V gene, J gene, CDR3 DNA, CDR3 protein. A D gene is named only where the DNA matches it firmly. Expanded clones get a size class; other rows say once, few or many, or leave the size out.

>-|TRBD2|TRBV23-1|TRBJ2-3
TGCGCCAGCAGCAAACTAGCGGGGGGGAGCGAAGATACGCAGTATTTT
CASSKLAGGSEDTQYF
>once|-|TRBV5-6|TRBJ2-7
TGTGCCAGCAGCATCGGACAGCGCCTCTCCTACGAGCAGTACTTC
CASSIGQRLSYEQYF
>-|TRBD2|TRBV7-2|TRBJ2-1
TGTGCCAGCAGCTTAGTGGGGACTAGCGGCTACAATGAGCAGTTCTTC
CASSLVGTSGYNEQFF
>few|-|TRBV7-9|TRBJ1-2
TGTGCCAGCACCTCGGGTTTGTACTACACCTTC
CASTSGLYYTF
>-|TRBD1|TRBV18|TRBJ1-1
TGTGCCAGCTCACCTACGACAGGGGGGGACACTGAAGCTTTCTTT
CASSPTTGGDTEAFF
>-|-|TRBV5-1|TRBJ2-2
TGCGCCAGCAGTTGGGACGACTTGAACACCGGGGAGCTGTTTTTT
CASSWDDLNTGELFF
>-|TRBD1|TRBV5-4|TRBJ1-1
TGTGCCAGCAGCCCACAGGGGGTCACTGAAGCTTTCTTT
CASSPQGVTEAFF
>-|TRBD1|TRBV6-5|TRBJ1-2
TGTGCCAGCAAGGGGTGGGACAGGGGAGAGATAGGCTACACCTTC
CASKGWDRGEIGYTF
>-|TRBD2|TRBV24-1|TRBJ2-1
TGTGCCACCAGCCTTAGCGGGGGGTACAATGAGCAGTTCTTC
CATSLSGGYNEQFF
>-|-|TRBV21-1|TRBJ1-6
TGTGCCAGCGGGGGACAGGATTATAATTCACCCCTCCACTTT
CASGGQDYNSPLHF
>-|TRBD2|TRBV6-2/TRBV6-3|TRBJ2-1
TGTGCCAGCAGTTACCCTAGACTAGCGGGGGGGCAGGGCAATGAGCAGTTCTTC
CASSYPRLAGGQGNEQFF
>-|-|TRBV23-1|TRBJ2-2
TGCGCCAGCAGTCACCCCTCAAACAGGGGACTCCGGAACACCGGGGAGCTGTTTTTT
CASSHPSNRGLRNTGELFF
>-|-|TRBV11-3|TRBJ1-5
TGTGCCAGCAGCTTAGAGTCAGGGGAGGGTAGCAATCAGCCCCAGCATTTT
CASSLESGEGSNQPQHF
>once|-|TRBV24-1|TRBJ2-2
TGTGCCACCAGTGATTTGGGCCAGCGAGGGGCGGTCACCGGGGAGCTGTTTTTT
CATSDLGQRGAVTGELFF
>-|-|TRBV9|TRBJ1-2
TGTGCCAGCAGCGCTCGACTGGAACACGTTAACTATGGCTACACCTTC
CASSARLEHVNYGYTF
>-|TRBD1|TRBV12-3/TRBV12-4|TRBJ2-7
TGTGCCAGCAAGGGGGCCGTCTTTTACGAGCAGTACTTC
CASKGAVFYEQYF
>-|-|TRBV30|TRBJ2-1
TGTGCCTGGAGGGCCGGTTCGGGGCAGTTCTTC
CAWRAGSGQFF
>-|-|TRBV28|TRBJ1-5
TGTGCCAGCAGTTTAGCCAGGGAGTGGTATAGCAATCAGCCCCAGCATTTT
CASSLAREWYSNQPQHF
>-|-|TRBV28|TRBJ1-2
TGTGCCAGCAGCCCTATAGGGGGAATCCTCTATGGCTACACCTTC
CASSPIGGILYGYTF
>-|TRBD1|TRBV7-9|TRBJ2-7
TGTGCCAGCAGCTTAGTGACAGGGGGCATCAACGAGCAGTACTTC
CASSLVTGGINEQYF
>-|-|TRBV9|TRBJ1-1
TGTGCCAGCAGCGGGGGCCCGGCTCTTAACACTGAAGCTTTCTTT
CASSGGPALNTEAFF
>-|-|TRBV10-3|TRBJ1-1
TGTGCCATCAGTGATATACTTAGAAGGGCCCGTGAAGCTTTCTTT
CAISDILRRAREAFF
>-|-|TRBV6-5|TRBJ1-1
TGTGCCAGCAGTTACCAGGGGCAAGGGACTGAAGCTTTCTTT
CASSYQGQGTEAFF
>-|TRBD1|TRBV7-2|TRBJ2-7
TGTGCCAGCAGCTTGGGACAGGGGGCACGGTACTTC
CASSLGQGARYF
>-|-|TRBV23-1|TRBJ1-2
TGCGCCAACTCAGGGGAGTTAGCTAACTATGGCTACACCTTC
CANSGELANYGYTF
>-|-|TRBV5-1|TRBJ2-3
TGCGCCAGCAGCTCCACAGGGTATAGCACAGATACGCAGTATTTT
CASSSTGYSTDTQYF
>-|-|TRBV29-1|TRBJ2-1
TGCAGCGTTGGACCGGTACTGTATAATGAGCAGTTCTTC
CSVGPVLYNEQFF
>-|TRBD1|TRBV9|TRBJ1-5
TGTGCCAGCAGCGTAGAACAGGGGGCGAGCAATCAGCCCCAGCATTTT
CASSVEQGASNQPQHF